Sequencing of this TCR beta chain was carried out in a study of cytomegalovirus exposure and HLA in healthy donors. Study overall: A prior analysis found about 110 million unique TCR beta sequences from some 200 million T cells. Regarding the study as a whole: Later analysis demonstrated an association between a missense DCLRE1C variant and TCR beta V- and J-gene trimming. A later analysis showed TCR association rates differing by HLA locus, peaking at DRB1 and lowest at HLA-C. Analyzed later, most CMV-associated TCR beta chains appeared HLA-restricted.

PCR involved 60 Vbeta and 13 Jbeta primers. Assay: immunoSEQ multiplex PCR; the TCRdb copy retains only in-frame clones and omits some. The sample lists approximately 130,000 clones; roughly 80% were seen once. Notes on this clone: Its antigen is not identified.

This TCR derives from a woman aged 45-60 years in good health and CMV-seropositive. The sample comprised PBMCs.

The CDR3 region is CASSRGGGEQYF. Here the CDR3 DNA reads TGCGCCAGCAGCCGGGGGGGAGGAGAGCAGTACTTC. The rearrangement uses TRBV4-3 and TRBJ2-7; TRBD2 aligns across 7 bases. V shed 4 bases, J shed 7 bases, and the junction held 4 bases outside the gene matches. The germline CDR1 and CDR2 sequences are LGHNA and YSLEER. The CDR3 is made up of 12 amino acids.